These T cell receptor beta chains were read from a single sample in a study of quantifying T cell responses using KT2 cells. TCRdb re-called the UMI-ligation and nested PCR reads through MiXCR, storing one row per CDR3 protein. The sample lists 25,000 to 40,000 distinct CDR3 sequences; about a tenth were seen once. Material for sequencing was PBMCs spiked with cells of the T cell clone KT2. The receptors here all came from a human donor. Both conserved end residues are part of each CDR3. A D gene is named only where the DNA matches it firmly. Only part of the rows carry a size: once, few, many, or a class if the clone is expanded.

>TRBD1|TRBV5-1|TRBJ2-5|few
CASSLLDREWHPPETQYF
TGCGCCAGCAGCTTGCTCGACAGGGAATGGCATCCGCCCGAGACCCAGTACTTC
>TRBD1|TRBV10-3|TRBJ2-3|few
CAISGRDRPSTDTQYF
TGTGCCATCAGTGGTCGGGACAGACCTAGCACAGATACGCAGTATTTT
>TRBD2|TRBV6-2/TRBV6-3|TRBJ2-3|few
CASSVLAGVDTQYF
TGTGCCAGCAGTGTACTAGCGGGAGTTGATACGCAGTATTTT
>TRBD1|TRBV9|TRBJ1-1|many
CASRPLGQMNTEAFF
TGTGCCAGCAGACCTTTGGGACAGATGAACACTGAAGCTTTCTTT
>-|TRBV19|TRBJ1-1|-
CASSGPTGSGTEAFF
TGTGCCAGTAGCGGACCGACAGGATCTGGTACTGAAGCTTTCTTT
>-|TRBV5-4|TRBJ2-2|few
CASSLSFGGFTGELFF
TGTGCCAGCAGCTTGAGTTTTGGCGGTTTCACCGGGGAGCTGTTTTTT
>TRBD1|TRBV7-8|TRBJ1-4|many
CASSYQQGKEKLFF
TGTGCCAGCAGCTACCAACAGGGGAAGGAAAAACTGTTTTTT
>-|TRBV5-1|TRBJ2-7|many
CASSLAAGYEQYF
TGCGCCAGCAGCTTGGCCGCCGGCTACGAGCAGTACTTC
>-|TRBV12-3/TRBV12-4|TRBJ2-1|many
CASSHTLGGREIYNEQFF
TGTGCCAGCAGCCATACTTTGGGGGGGCGGGAGATCTACAATGAGCAGTTCTTC
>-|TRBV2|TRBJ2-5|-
CASSLTGTQYF
TGTGCCAGCAGCCTGACAGGGACCCAGTACTTC
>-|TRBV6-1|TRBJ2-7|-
CASSEVRGWQYF
TGTGCCAGCAGTGAAGTTAGGGGTTGGCAGTACTTC
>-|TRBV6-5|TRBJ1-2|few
CASKPGQQNYGYTF
TGTGCCAGCAAGCCGGGACAACAAAACTATGGCTACACCTTC
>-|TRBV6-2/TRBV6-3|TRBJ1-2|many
CASSYSPEANYGYTF
TGTGCCAGCAGTTACTCACCCGAGGCTAACTATGGCTACACCTTC
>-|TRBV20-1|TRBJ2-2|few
CSARIAGTTTGELFF
TGCAGTGCCAGAATCGCCGGGACAACCACCGGGGAGCTGTTTTTT
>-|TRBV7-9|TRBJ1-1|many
CAARETINTEAFF
TGTGCCGCACGGGAGACTATTAACACTGAAGCTTTCTTT
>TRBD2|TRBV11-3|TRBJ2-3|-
CASSRTSGSSGGTQYF
TGTGCCAGCAGCAGGACTAGCGGGAGTTCGGGGGGTACGCAGTATTTT
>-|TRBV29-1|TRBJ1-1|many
CSARGGGRTEAFF
TGCAGCGCCCGAGGGGGGGGTAGGACTGAAGCTTTCTTT
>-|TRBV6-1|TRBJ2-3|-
CASRLQGTDTQYF
TGTGCCAGCAGACTACAGGGCACAGATACGCAGTATTTT
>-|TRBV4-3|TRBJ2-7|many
CASSLFSGDEQYF
TGCGCCAGCAGCCTCTTCTCAGGGGACGAGCAGTACTTC
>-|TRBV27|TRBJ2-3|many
CASSLYGGSDTQYF
TGTGCCAGCTCTCTGTATGGAGGCAGCGATACGCAGTATTTT
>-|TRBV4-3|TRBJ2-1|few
CASSQDADPYNEQFF
TGCGCCAGCAGCCAAGATGCGGATCCCTACAATGAGCAGTTCTTC
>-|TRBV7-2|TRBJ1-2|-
CASSLQRGLIYGYTF
TGTGCCAGCAGTTTACAGCGGGGACTGATCTATGGCTACACCTTC
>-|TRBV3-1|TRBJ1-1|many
CASSQVGSMNTEAFF
TGTGCCAGCAGCCAAGTAGGATCGATGAACACTGAAGCTTTCTTT
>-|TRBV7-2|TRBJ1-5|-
CASSIRGNGQPQHF
TGTGCCAGCAGCATCAGAGGGAATGGACAGCCCCAGCATTTT
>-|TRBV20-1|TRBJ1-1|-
CSARDARVRNTEAFF
TGCAGTGCTAGAGATGCGAGAGTGAGGAACACTGAAGCTTTCTTT
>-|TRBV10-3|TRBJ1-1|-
CAISEGRQTEAFF
TGTGCCATCAGTGAGGGGAGGCAAACTGAAGCTTTCTTT
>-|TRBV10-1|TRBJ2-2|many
CASSESRSTGELFF
TGCGCCAGCAGTGAGTCTAGGAGCACCGGGGAGCTGTTTTTT
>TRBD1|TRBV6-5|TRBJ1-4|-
CASSSGTGNEKLFF
TGTGCCAGCAGTTCCGGGACAGGCAATGAAAAACTGTTTTTT
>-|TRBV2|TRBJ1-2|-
CASSVEGGYGYTF
TGTGCCAGCAGTGTGGAGGGCGGCTATGGCTACACCTTC
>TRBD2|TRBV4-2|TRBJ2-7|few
CASSQASGRAREQYF
TGTGCCAGCAGCCAGGCTAGCGGGAGGGCCAGGGAGCAGTACTTC
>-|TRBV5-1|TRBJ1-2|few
CASSPVSSYGYTF
TGCGCCAGCAGCCCGGTGTCTTCCTATGGCTACACCTTC
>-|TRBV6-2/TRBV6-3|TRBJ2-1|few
CASSYPSYEQFF
TGTGCCAGCAGTTATCCCTCCTATGAGCAGTTCTTC